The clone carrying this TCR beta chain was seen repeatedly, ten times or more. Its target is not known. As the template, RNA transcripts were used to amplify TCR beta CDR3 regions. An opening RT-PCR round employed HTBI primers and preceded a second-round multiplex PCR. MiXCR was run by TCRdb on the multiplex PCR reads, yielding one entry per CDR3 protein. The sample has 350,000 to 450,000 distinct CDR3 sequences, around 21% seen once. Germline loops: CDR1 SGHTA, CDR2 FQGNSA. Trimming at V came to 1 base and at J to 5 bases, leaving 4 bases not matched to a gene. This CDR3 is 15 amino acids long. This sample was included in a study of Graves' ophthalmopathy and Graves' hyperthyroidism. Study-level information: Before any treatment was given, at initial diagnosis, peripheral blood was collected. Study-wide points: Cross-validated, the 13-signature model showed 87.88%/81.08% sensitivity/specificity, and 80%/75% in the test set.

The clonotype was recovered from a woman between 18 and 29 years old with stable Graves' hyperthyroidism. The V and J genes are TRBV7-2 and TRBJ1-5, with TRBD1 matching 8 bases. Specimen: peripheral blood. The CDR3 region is CASSLGTGRHQPQHF. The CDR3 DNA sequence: TGTGCCAGCAGCTTAGGGACAGGGAGGCATCAGCCCCAGCATTTT.